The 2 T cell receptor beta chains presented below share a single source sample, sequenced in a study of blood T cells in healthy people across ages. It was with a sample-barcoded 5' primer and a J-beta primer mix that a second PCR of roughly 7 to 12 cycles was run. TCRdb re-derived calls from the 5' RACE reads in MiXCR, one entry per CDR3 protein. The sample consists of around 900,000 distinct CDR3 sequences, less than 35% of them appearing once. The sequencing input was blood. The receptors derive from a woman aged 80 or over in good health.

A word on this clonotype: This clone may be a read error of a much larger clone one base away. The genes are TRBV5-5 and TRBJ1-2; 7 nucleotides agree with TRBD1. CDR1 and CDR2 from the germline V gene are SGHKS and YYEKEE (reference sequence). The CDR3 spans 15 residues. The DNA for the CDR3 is TGTGCCAGCAGCCCGACAGGGAGAAATAACTATGGCCACACCTTC. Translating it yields CASSPTGRNNYGHTF.

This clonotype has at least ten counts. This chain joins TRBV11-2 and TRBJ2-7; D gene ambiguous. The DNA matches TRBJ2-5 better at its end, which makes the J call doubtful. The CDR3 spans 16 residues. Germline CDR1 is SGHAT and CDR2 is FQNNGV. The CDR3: CASSFLTQLTAETQYF. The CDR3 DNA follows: TGTGCCAGCAGCTTTCTTACCCAACTAACGGCGGAGACCCAGTACTTC.